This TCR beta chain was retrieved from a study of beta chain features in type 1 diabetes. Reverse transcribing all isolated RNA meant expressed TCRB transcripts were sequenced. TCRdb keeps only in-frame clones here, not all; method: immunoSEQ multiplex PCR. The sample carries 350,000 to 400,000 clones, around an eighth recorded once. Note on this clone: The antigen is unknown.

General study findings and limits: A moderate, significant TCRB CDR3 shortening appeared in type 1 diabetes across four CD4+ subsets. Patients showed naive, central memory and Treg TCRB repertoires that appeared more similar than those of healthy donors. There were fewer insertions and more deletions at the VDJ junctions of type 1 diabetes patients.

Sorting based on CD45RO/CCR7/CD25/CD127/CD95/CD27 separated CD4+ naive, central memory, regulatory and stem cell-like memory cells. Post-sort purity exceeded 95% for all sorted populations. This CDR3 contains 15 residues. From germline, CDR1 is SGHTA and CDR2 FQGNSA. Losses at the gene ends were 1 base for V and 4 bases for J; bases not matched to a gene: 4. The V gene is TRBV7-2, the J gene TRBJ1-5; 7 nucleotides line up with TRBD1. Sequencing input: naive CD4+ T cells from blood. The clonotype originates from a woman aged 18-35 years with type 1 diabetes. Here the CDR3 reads CASSLGSRGNQPQHF. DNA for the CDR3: TGTGCCAGCAGCTTAGGAAGCAGGGGGAATCAGCCCCAGCATTTT. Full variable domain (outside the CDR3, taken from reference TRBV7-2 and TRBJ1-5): GAGVSQSPSNKVTEKGKDVELRCDPISGHTALYWYRQSLGQGLEFLIYFQGNSAPDKSGLPSDRFSAERTGGSVSTLTIQRTQQEDSAVYLCASSLGSRGNQPQHFGDGTRLSIL.